This T cell receptor beta chain originates from a study of OX40 agonist ivuxolimab in advanced cancers. Some background on the complete study: Ivuxolimab was an agonistic, fully human IgG2 monoclonal antibody directed against OX40 (CD134), a costimulatory receptor. Intravenous ivuxolimab was administered to patients every 2 weeks at six dose levels: 0.01, 0.1, 0.3, 1.5, 3 and 10 mg/kg. Of the roughly 53 patients in dose escalation, some 20 had hepatocellular carcinoma, roughly 15 had melanoma, 9 had renal cell carcinoma and 9 had head and neck cancer. In the dose-escalation cohort, approximately 83% of patients were male, and the mean age was roughly 60 years with a range of about 23 to 79. Patients were allowed to have had prior anti-PD-1, anti-PD-L1 or anti-CTLA-4 therapy, and roughly 40% of the dose-escalation patients had been treated with checkpoint inhibitors. Partial responses occurred in three dose-escalation patients, of whom one had hepatocellular carcinoma and two had cutaneous melanoma. Peripheral TCRbeta sequencing aimed to test whether ivuxolimab altered TCR sequence diversity and caused clonal T-cell expansion. The paper reports the monotherapy dose-escalation portion (N of about 51 patients) of the phase I ivuxolimab trial. General conclusions and limits of the study: After ivuxolimab, CD8+ T cells had more expanded clones than CD4+ T cells on average. In the 0.1-3.0 mg/kg groups, partial responders were among the patients with the lowest normalized peripheral clonal expansion, particularly in CD8+ T cells. Which antigens the clonally expanded peripheral T cells were specific for was not determined. Clonal expansion of both CD4+ and CD8+ blood T cells was observed from baseline to week 6 at doses 0.1 to 3.0 mg/kg. Low levels of normalized T-cell clonal expansion were also seen in some patients who did not respond.

The trial excluded patients who had a history of autoimmune disease or who were on systemic immunosuppression. Peripheral blood for TCR sequencing was collected from all dose cohorts at baseline, on cycle 4 day 1, and on cycle 7 day 1. The samples were drawn from a first-in-human, open-label, multicenter phase I dose-escalation trial of ivuxolimab. Adults with locally advanced or metastatic head and neck squamous cell, hepatocellular, melanoma or renal cell carcinoma were enrolled in the trial. Before TCR sequencing, CD4+ T cells and CD8+ T cells were sorted from peripheral blood as separate populations. For sequencing of the TCRbeta CDR3 region, genomic DNA was extracted from the sorted cells. The immunoSEQ Assay was used to sequence the TCRbeta CDR3 regions. TCRdb took over this immuneACCESS table, retaining in-frame rearrangements with V and J assigned. Such tables are incomplete; in checked studies, under half of the missing clones stem from an unresolved V gene, and the remainder is unexplained. Here the sample has about 93,000 clones; roughly 94% occur a single time. The ten most abundant clones make up around 2.5% of the sample.

Details on this clone: What this receptor recognizes is not known. Base qualities are not at hand, and no much larger clone is one base apart.

The junction shows trimming of 8 bases on V and 5 bases on J, plus 10 bases between the germline ends. There are 11 amino acids in the CDR3, from cysteine to phenylalanine inclusive. Solely the CDR3 DNA is kept, with 33 bases framed from the first base. CDR1 and CDR2 are read off the germline V gene (reference sequence) as MNHEY and SMNVEV. This receptor was taken from an adult with an advanced solid tumor such as melanoma, head and neck, liver or kidney cancer. The sequencing used CD4+ or CD8+ T cells sorted from blood, collected in a trial of the OX40 agonist ivuxolimab. This chain joins TRBV27 to TRBJ2-7; the D gene lacks a confident call. Here the CDR3 is given as CASGRAHEQYF. The DNA sequence reads TGTGCCAGCGGAAGGGCCCACGAGCAGTACTTC.